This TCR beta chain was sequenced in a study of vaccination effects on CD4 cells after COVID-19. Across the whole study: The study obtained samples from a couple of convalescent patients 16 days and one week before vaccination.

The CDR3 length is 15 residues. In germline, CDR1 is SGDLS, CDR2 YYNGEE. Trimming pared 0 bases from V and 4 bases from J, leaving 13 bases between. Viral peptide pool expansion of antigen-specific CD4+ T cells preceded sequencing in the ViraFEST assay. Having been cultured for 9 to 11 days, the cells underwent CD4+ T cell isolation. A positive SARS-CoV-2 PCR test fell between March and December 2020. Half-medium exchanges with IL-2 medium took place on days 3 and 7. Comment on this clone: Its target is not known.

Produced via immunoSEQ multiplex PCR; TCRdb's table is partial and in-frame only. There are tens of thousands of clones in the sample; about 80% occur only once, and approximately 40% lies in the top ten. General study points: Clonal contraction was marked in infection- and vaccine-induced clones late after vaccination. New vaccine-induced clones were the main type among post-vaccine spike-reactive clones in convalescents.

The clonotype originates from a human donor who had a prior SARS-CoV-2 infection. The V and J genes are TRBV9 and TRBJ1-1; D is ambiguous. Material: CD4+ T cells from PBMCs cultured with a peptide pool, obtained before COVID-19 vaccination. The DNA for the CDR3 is TGTGCCAGCAGCGTAGATGGGTTTGGGATCACTGAAGCTTTCTTT. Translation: CASSVDGFGITEAFF.